A selection of T cell receptor beta chains follows, all from one sample in a study of T cells in Graves' hyperthyroidism and ophthalmopathy. TCRdb reprocessed the multiplex PCR reads via MiXCR and lists one record per CDR3 protein. The profile shows about 520,000 distinct CDR3 sequences, 20% of them singletons. The material sequenced was blood. All receptors derive from a young man with Graves' hyperthyroidism. Both conserved end residues are part of each CDR3. A D gene is named only where the DNA matches it firmly. The size of a clone is reported for some rows only, either as once, few or many, or as a class for expanded clones.

>.|.|TRBV4-1|TRBJ2-5
TGCGCCAGCAGCCACGGAGGGGGGGGGCGAGAGACCCAGTACTTC
CASSHGGGGRETQYF
>.|.|TRBV11-2|TRBJ2-7
TGTGCCAGCAGCTTATTACAGGGCACCCACGAGCAGTACTTC
CASSLLQGTHEQYF
>.|once|TRBV6-2/TRBV6-3|TRBJ2-7
TGTGCCAGCAGCCGCTGCGGGCCGTACGAGCAGTACTTC
CASSRCGPYEQYF
>.|.|TRBV20-1|TRBJ1-5
TGCAGTGCTGAAAAGCCTGGGGGCAATCAGCCCCAGCATTTT
CSAEKPGGNQPQHF
>.|many|TRBV5-1|TRBJ1-2
TGCGCCAGCAGCCCGGAGGTTCCAGGGACCTATGGCTACACCTTC
CASSPEVPGTYGYTF
>.|.|TRBV4-1|TRBJ2-7
TGCGCCAGCAGCCATGGGTCAGTCGGGGGTTACGAGCAGTACTTC
CASSHGSVGGYEQYF
>.|.|TRBV28|TRBJ2-7
TGTGCCAGCAGTTCACATGGACGGTCCTACGAGCAGTACTTC
CASSSHGRSYEQYF
>TRBD1|many|TRBV12-3/TRBV12-4|TRBJ1-1
TGTGCCAGCAGTTTGGGACAGACGACTGAAGCTTTCTTT
CASSLGQTTEAFF
>.|.|TRBV9|TRBJ2-1
TGTGCCAGCAGCGTCGGGGGCCTCACTAATGAGCAGTTCTTC
CASSVGGLTNEQFF
>.|many|TRBV9|TRBJ1-1
TGTGCCAGCAGCGTAGCGGGGTACACTGAAGCTTTCTTT
CASSVAGYTEAFF
>.|many|TRBV6-2/TRBV6-3|TRBJ2-3
TGTGCCAGCAGTTTGGGATATACCGGGGATACGCAGTATTTT
CASSLGYTGDTQYF
>.|many|TRBV12-3/TRBV12-4|TRBJ1-2
TGTGCCACCGAAACGTTGAGGGCTAACTATGGCTACACCTTC
CATETLRANYGYTF
>.|.|TRBV11-3|TRBJ2-5
TGTGCCAGCAGCTTAGATGGGGACTGGCGTCAAGAGACCCAGTACTTC
CASSLDGDWRQETQYF